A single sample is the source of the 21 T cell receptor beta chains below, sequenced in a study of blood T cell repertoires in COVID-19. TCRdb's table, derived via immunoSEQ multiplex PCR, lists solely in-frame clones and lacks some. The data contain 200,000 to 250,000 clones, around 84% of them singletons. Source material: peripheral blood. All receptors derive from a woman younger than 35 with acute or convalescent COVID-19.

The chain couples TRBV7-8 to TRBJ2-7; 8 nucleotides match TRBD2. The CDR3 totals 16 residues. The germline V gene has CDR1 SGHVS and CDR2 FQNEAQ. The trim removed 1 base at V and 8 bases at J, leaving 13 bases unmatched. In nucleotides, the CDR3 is TGTGCCAGCAGCTTAGACGGTTTCGGGGGGGGCCTGAAGCAGTACTTC. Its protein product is CASSLDGFGGGLKQYF.

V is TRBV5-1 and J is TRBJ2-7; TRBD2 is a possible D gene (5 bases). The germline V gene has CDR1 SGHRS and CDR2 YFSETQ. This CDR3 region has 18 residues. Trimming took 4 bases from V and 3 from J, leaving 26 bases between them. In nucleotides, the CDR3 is TGCGCCAGCAGCGGACTGGGTTCTTTCTCAGGCGGTCTCTACGAGCAGTACTTC. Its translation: CASSGLGSFSGGLYEQYF.

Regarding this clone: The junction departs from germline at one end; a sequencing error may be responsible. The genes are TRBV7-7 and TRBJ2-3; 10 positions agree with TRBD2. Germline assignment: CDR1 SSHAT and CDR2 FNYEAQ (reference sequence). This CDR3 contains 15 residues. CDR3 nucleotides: TGTGCTAGCAGCACGGGGACTAGCGGCACAGATACGCAGTATTTT. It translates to CASSTGTSGTDTQYF.

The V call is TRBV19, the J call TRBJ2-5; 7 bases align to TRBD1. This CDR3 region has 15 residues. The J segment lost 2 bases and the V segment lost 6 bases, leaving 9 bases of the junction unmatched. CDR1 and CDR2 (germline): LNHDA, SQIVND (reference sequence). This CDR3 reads CASSFPGQTQETQYF. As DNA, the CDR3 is TGTGCCAGTAGCTTCCCGGGACAGACTCAAGAGACCCAGTACTTC.

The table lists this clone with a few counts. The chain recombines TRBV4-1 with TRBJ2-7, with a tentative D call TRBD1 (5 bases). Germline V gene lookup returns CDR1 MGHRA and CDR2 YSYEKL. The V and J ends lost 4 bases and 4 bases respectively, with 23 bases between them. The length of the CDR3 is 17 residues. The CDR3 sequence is CASSRMMDGQGVYEQYF. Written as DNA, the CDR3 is TGCGCCAGCAGCCGTATGATGGATGGCCAGGGCGTTTACGAGCAGTACTTC.

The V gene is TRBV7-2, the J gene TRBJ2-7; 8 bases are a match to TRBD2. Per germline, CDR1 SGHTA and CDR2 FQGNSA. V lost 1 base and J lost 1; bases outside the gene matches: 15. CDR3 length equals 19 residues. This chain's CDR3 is CASSLDAPFTSGLSYEQYF. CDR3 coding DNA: TGTGCCAGCAGCTTAGACGCACCTTTTACTAGCGGCCTATCCTACGAGCAGTACTTC. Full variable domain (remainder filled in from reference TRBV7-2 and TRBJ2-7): GAGVSQSPSNKVTEKGKDVELRCDPISGHTALYWYRQSLGQGLEFLIYFQGNSAPDKSGLPSDRFSAERTGGSVSTLTIQRTQQEDSAVYLCASSLDAPFTSGLSYEQYFGPGTRLTVT.

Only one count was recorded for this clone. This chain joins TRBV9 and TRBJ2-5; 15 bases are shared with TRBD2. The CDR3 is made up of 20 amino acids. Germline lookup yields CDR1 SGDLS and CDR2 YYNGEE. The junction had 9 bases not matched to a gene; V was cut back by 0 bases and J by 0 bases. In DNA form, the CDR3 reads TGTGCCAGCAGCGTAGCTGCAGGACTAGCGGGAGGGTCGTACCAAGAGACCCAGTACTTC. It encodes CASSVAAGLAGGSYQETQYF. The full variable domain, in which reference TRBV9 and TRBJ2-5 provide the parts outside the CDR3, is DSGVTQTPKHLITATGQRVTLRCSPRSGDLSVYWYQQSLDQGLQFLIQYYNGEERAKGNILERFSAQQFPDLHSELNLSSLELGDSALYFCASSVAAGLAGGSYQETQYFGPGTRLLVL.

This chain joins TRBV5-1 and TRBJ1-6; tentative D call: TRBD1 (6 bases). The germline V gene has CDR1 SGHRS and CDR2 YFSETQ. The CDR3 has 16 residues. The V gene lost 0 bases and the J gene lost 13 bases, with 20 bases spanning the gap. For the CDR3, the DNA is TGCGCCAGCAGCTTGGATTCAGGACATCGGCAGGGGCCCCTCCACTTT. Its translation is CASSLDSGHRQGPLHF.

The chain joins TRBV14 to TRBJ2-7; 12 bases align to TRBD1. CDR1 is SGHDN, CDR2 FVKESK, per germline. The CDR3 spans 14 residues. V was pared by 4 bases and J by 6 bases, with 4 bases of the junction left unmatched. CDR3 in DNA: TGTGCCAGCAGCCGGGGGGACAGGGGGCGCGAGCAGTACTTC. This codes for CASSRGDRGREQYF.

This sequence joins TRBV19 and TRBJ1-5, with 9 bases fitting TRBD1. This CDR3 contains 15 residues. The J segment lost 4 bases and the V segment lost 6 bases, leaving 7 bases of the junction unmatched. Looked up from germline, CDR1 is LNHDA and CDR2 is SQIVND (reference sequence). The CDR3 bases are TGTGCCAGTAGGAATTCCGGGACAGGGAATCAGCCCCAGCATTTT. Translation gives CASRNSGTGNQPQHF.

In DNA, the CDR3 is TGTGCCAGCAGCCAAGGGGGACAGGGGCGCTACGAGCAGTACTTC. It is translated as CASSQGGQGRYEQYF. The gene calls are TRBV14 and TRBJ2-7, with 10 bases lining up with TRBD1. The CDR3 covers 15 residues. CDR1 and CDR2 (germline): SGHDN, FVKESK. The V gene end was trimmed by 1 base and the J gene end by 3 bases; junction bases not matched to a gene: 3.

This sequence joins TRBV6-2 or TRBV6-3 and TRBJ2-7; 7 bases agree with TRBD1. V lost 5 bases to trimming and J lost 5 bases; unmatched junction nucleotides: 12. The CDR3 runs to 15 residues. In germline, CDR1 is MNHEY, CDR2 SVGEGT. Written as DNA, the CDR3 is TGTGCCAGCAGTGTACAGGGGTTTCCTGAGGACGAGCAGTACTTC. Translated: CASSVQGFPEDEQYF.

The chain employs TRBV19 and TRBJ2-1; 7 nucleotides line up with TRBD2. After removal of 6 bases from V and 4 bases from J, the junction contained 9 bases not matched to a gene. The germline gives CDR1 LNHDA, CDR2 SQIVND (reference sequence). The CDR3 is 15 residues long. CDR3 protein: CASSIGLGRYNEQFF. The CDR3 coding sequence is TGTGCCAGTAGCATCGGACTAGGGAGGTACAATGAGCAGTTCTTC.

The CDR3 loop reads CASSVGLAGTGTDTQYF. The CDR3 DNA reads as TGTGCCAGCAGCGTGGGACTAGCGGGGACGGGGACAGATACGCAGTATTTT. V usage is TRBV9 and J usage is TRBJ2-3; TRBD2 matches at 13 bases. The CDR3 covers 17 residues. The germline V gene has CDR1 SGDLS and CDR2 YYNGEE. With 2 bases clipped from V and 3 bases from J, the junction kept 6 bases outside the gene matches.

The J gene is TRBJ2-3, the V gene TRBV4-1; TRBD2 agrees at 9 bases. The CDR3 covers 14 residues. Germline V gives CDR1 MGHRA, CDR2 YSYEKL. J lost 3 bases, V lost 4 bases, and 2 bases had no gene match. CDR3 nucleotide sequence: TGCGCCAGCAGCCCGACTAGCGGAACAGATACGCAGTATTTT. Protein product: CASSPTSGTDTQYF.

CDR3 loop: CASSQDYVGDRDRVYGYTF. In DNA form, the CDR3 reads TGCGCCAGCAGCCAAGATTATGTTGGTGATCGGGACAGGGTCTATGGCTACACCTTC. The chain links TRBV4-3 to TRBJ1-2; 9 bases are a match to TRBD1. The J segment lost 4 bases and the V segment lost 0 bases, leaving 15 bases of the junction unmatched. Germline V gene data show CDR1 as LGHNA and CDR2 as YSLEER. The CDR3 extends over 19 amino acids.

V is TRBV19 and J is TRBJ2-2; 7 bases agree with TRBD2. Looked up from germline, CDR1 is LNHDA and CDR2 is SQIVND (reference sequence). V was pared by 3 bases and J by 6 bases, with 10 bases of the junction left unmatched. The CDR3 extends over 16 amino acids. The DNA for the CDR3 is TGTGCCAGTAGTATTGCGGGAGCAGGGTGGGCCGGGGAGCTGTTTTTT. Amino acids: CASSIAGAGWAGELFF.

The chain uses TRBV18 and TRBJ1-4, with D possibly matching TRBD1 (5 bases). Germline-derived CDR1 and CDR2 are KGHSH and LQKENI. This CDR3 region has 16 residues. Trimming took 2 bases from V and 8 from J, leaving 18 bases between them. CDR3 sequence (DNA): TGTGCCAGCTCACCAGGAGGGGACTCCGTCCTCGAAAAACTGTTTTTT. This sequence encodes CASSPGGDSVLEKLFF.

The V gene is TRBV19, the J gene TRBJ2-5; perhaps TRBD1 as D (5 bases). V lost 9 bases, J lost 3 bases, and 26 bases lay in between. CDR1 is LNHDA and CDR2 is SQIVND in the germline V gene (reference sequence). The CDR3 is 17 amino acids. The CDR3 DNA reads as TGTGCCAGGGACAAAGGGGCGGCCCCTTCTTTGAAAGAGACCCAGTACTTC. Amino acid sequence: CARDKGAAPSLKETQYF.

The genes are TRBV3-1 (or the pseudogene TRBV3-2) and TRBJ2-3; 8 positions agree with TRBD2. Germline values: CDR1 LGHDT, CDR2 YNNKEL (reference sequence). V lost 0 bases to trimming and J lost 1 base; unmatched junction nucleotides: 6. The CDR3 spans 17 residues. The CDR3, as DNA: TGTGCCAGCAGCCAAGATCGGGGGGGGTCTGGCACAGATACGCAGTATTTT. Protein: CASSQDRGGSGTDTQYF.

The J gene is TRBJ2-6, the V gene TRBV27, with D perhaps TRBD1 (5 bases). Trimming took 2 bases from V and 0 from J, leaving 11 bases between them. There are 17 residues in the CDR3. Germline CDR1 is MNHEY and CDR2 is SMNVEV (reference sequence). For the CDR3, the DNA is TGTGCCAGCAGTTTAAGTGGGGCGTCCTCTGGGGCCAACGTCCTGACTTTC. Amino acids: CASSLSGASSGANVLTF.